This TCR beta chain comes out of a study of CXCR3-negative and CXCR3-positive naive CD8 T cells. Whole-study findings and limits: CXCR3-expressing naive cells carried TRB CDR3s more hydrophobic than those of CXCR3-negative naive cells.

All TRB cDNA libraries came from 5' RACE performed with UMI labels. TCRdb processed the 5' RACE reads again and assigns one entry to each CDR3 protein, with no DNA. Seen in this sample are fewer than 90,000 distinct CDR3 sequences; the ten most common clones hold about 0.62%. Worth noting for this clonotype: Its antigen is not known.

Naive CD8+ T lymphocytes were specified as CD45RO-CCR7+CD27+CD95-. The sequence derives from a human donor in good health. Some clones in this sample may be carry-over from other donors' samples. The source material was naive CXCR3+ CD8+ T cells from blood. This sample's subset: CD45RO-CCR7+CD27+CD95- naive CD8+ T cells expressing CXCR3 (TNR3+).

The CDR3 sequence is CASSQESRTPINTEAFF. The V gene is TRBV4-2, the J gene TRBJ1-1; TCRdb indicates TRBD1, and absent DNA this call remains unverified. CDR3 length: 17 residues. The germline CDR1 and CDR2 sequences are LGHNA and YNFKEQ.